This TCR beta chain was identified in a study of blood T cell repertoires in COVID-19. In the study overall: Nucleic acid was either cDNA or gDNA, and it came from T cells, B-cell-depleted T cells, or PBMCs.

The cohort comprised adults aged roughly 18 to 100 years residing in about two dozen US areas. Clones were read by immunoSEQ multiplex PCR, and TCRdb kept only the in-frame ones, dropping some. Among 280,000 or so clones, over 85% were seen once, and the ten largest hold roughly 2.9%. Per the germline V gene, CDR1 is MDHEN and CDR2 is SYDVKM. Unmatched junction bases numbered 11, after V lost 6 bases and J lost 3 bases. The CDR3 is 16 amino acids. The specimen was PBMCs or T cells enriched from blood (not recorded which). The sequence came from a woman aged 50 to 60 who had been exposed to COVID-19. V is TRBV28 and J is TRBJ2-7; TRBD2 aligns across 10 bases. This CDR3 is CASSLTLAGANYEQYF. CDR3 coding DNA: TGTGCCAGCAGCTTGACCCTAGCGGGGGCTAACTACGAGCAGTACTTC.